Presented here are 14 T cell receptor beta chains from one specimen sequenced in a study of post-analysis software for immune sequencing data. Study-level findings and limits: Patients carried roughly 5 TRBV segments more frequently than controls did, and TRBV5-6, TRBV5-1 and TRBV20-1 were among them.

These TCRs are of unknown antigen specificity. TCR beta libraries were prepared from cDNA with unique molecular identifiers. MiXCR, applied by TCRdb to the PCR reads, yields one record per CDR3 protein. The repertoire has almost 700,000 distinct CDR3 sequences, roughly three fifths of them found once; the top ten carry around 11%. The specimen sequenced was blood. The receptors stem from a girl aged 2-10 years with multiple sclerosis.

The chain joins TRBV6-4 to TRBJ1-1; TRBD1 aligns across 9 bases. V dropped 0 bases and J dropped 3; count of bases not matched to a gene: 2. The CDR3 spans 15 residues. CDR1 and CDR2 (germline): MRHNA, SNTAGT. In DNA, the CDR3 is TGTGCCAGCAGTGACTCAGGACAGGGGTACACTGAAGCTTTCTTT. This sequence encodes CASSDSGQGYTEAFF.

This clonotype was counted only a few times. V usage is TRBV25-1 and J usage is TRBJ2-4; weak D call: TRBD2 (6 bases). V was cut by 4 bases and J by 2 bases, with 12 bases left in between. The CDR3 loop spans 15 amino acids. The germline V gene encodes CDR1 MGHDK and CDR2 SYGVNS. The CDR3 DNA sequence: TGTGCCAGCAGTGTGGAAGGACTATCCAAAAACATTCAGTACTTC. This sequence encodes CASSVEGLSKNIQYF.

The chain uses TRBV12-3 or TRBV12-4 and TRBJ2-5; tentative D call: TRBD2 (6 bases). The V end lost 5 bases, the J end lost 5 bases, and 15 bases lay between the germline ends. The CDR3 covers 14 residues. The CDR3 sequence: CASSNSGPGETQYF. As DNA, the CDR3 is TGTGCCAGCAGTAATAGCGGACCGGGGGAGACCCAGTACTTC.

This chain uses TRBV20-1 with TRBJ2-1; TRBD1 or TRBD2 may be the D gene (5 bases each). The CDR3 is made up of 15 amino acids. Germline V gives CDR1 DFQATT, CDR2 SNEGSKA (reference sequence). V was shortened by 0 bases and J by 5 bases, with 14 bases between the two germline ends. CDR3 sequence: CSARDIGRENNEQFF. The CDR3 nucleotides read TGCAGTGCTAGAGATATAGGCAGGGAGAACAATGAGCAGTTCTTC.

The DNA of the CDR3 is TGTGCCAGCACCGTCCTCTACTCAGATACGCAGTATTTT. It is translated as CASTVLYSDTQYF. V usage is TRBV7-2 and J usage is TRBJ2-3, with unresolved D. Germline V gene data show CDR1 as SGHTA and CDR2 as FQGNSA. CDR3 size: 13 residues. Trimming removed 7 bases from V and 4 bases from J, with 12 bases in between.

A few counts support this clonotype. This chain joins TRBV6-2 or TRBV6-3 and TRBJ2-1; 7 bases are shared with TRBD1. Per the germline V gene, CDR1 is MNHEY and CDR2 is SVGEGT. This CDR3 is 12 amino acids long. The junction had 4 bases not matched to a gene; V was cut back by 6 bases and J by 8 bases. This CDR3 is CASRDRVDEQFF. CDR3 in DNA: TGTGCCAGCAGAGACAGGGTCGATGAGCAGTTCTTC.

The chain uses TRBV5-1 and TRBJ2-7; TRBD2 might be the D (5 bases). The CDR3 is 14 amino acids. The V and J ends lost 7 bases and 2 bases respectively, with 16 bases between them. Germline V lookup: CDR1 SGHRS, CDR2 YFSETQ. DNA of the CDR3: TGCGCCAGCGCTACGGCGCCGGGAACCTACGAGCAGTACTTC. This sequence encodes CASATAPGTYEQYF.

The chain links TRBV5-1 to TRBJ2-7, with a weak D call TRBD2 (6 bases). The CDR3 contains 16 residues. Germline V CDR1 and CDR2: SGHRS, YFSETQ. The V gene lost 0 bases and the J gene lost 0 bases, with 13 bases spanning the gap. The CDR3 loop reads CASSLAASASSYEQYF. DNA of the CDR3: TGCGCCAGCAGCTTGGCCGCTAGCGCGAGCTCCTACGAGCAGTACTTC.

The chain links TRBV20-1 to TRBJ1-4; the D gene is possibly TRBD1 (6 bases). The CDR3 loop spans 12 amino acids. Germline loops: CDR1 DFQATT, CDR2 SNEGSKA (reference sequence). V was pared by 4 bases and J by 8 bases, with 11 bases between. CDR3 loop: CSANRDREKLFF. The CDR3 DNA reads TGCAGTGCTAACAGGGATCGGGAAAAACTGTTTTTT.

This chain joins TRBV4-1 and TRBJ2-5; 9 bases line up with TRBD2. Near its end, the DNA agrees better with TRBJ2-7, so the J call may be wrong. The CDR3 extends over 17 amino acids. The germline gives CDR1 MGHRA, CDR2 YSYEKL. The CDR3 region is CASSQGATLAGYYEQYF. In DNA form, the CDR3 reads TGCGCCAGCAGCCAAGGGGCGACCCTAGCGGGATACTACGAGCAGTACTTC.

This sequence joins TRBV3-1 and TRBJ2-7, with D possibly being TRBD1 or TRBD2 (5 bases each). Looked up from germline, CDR1 is LGHDT and CDR2 is YNNKEL (reference sequence). The CDR3 is made up of 16 amino acids. V was shortened by 4 bases and J by 3 bases, with 19 bases between the two germline ends. The CDR3 sequence: CASSPSGSRAGYEQYF. The CDR3, as DNA: TGTGCCAGCAGCCCCTCAGGGAGTAGAGCCGGCTACGAGCAGTACTTC.

This clonotype showed up just a few times. The chain links TRBV5-1 to TRBJ2-4; D may be TRBD1 (6 bases). The end of the DNA is better explained by TRBJ2-7, so the J call may be wrong. The CDR3 runs 14 residues. CDR1 is SGHRS, CDR2 YFSETQ, per germline. CDR3 residues: CASSLGTARDEQYF. The CDR3 DNA reads TGCGCCAGCAGCTTGGGGACAGCTCGGGACGAGCAGTACTTC.

As DNA, the CDR3 is TGTGCCATTGGGACAGGGGGCTGGGTCGGATTCAATGAGCAGTTCTTC. Its protein product is CAIGTGGWVGFNEQFF. V usage is TRBV10-3 and J usage is TRBJ2-1; the match to TRBD1 covers 12 bases. The CDR3 covers 16 residues. With V trimmed by 9 bases and J by 6 bases, 12 bases remained unmatched. Germline CDR1 and CDR2: ENHRY and SYGVKD.

The V call is TRBV6-1, the J call TRBJ2-7; D is perhaps TRBD1 or TRBD2 (6 bases each). V was shortened by 0 bases and J by 3 bases, with 9 bases between the two germline ends. The CDR3 spans 14 residues. Per germline, CDR1 MNHNS and CDR2 SASEGT. For the CDR3, the DNA is TGTGCCAGCAGTGAAGCCAGGGGAGGCTACGAGCAGTACTTC. Protein sequence: CASSEARGGYEQYF.